This T cell receptor beta chain emerged from a study of cytomegalovirus exposure and HLA in healthy donors. Method: immunoSEQ multiplex PCR; TCRdb's copy keeps in-frame clones and lacks some. The sample includes 110,000 or so clones, nearly 97% seen only once; the top ten take roughly 0.7%. The CDR3 contains 15 residues. The V segment lost 4 bases and the J segment 4 bases; nucleotides outside the gene matches: 6. Germline lookup yields CDR1 SGHVS and CDR2 FQNEAQ. Sequenced sample: PBMCs. The V call is TRBV7-8, the J call TRBJ2-2; 7 nucleotides line up with TRBD1. This clonotype originated in a woman younger than 35 in good health and CMV-seronegative. CDR3 in amino acids: CASSSTGTGTGELFF. For the CDR3, the DNA is TGTGCCAGCAGCTCGACAGGGACGGGCACCGGGGAGCTGTTTTTT.